This T cell receptor beta chain was identified during a study of cytomegalovirus exposure and HLA in healthy donors. Study-wide background: An earlier analysis found fewer than 140 million unique TCR beta sequences from about 190 million T cells. General study findings and limits: Presence/absence analyses assumed roughly uniform sequencing depth across donors. For most TCR sequences rarity was the rule, although some public TCRs occurred in many donors.

The trim removed 3 bases at V and 1 base at J, leaving 2 bases unmatched. The CDR3 runs to 15 residues. Germline-derived CDR1 and CDR2 are MRHNA and SNTAGT. PCR amplification relied on 60 Vbeta primers (plus 13 Jbeta primers). Sequencing used immunoSEQ multiplex PCR; TCRdb keeps in-frame clones, though not all of them. Of fewer than 200,000 clones detected, roughly 80% appear once; the ten largest clones hold about 0.64%. A word on this clone: Its antigen remains unidentified.

V usage is TRBV6-4 and J usage is TRBJ2-7, with 11 bases that match TRBD2. This clonotype was obtained from a boy younger than 18 in good health and CMV-seronegative. Specimen: PBMCs. CDR3 DNA: TGTGCCAGCAGTGAAGTAGCGGGGGGGTCCTACGAGCAGTACTTC. Amino acid sequence: CASSEVAGGSYEQYF.